This T cell receptor beta chain came from a study of blood T cell repertoires in COVID-19. For the study at large: The analysed material was cDNA or gDNA that came from T cells, B-cell-depleted T cells, or PBMCs.

Living in 24 US areas, the participants were between about 18 and 100 years of age. Germline V gives CDR1 SGHKS, CDR2 YYEKEE (reference sequence). The CDR3 is 16 amino acids. The ends lost 1 base at V and 5 bases at J; junction bases unmatched: 7. In the original workflow: Reference gene primer amplification in the assay estimated nucleated cell counts. Repertoires were generated with immunoSEQ multiplex PCR, while TCRdb's copy carries only in-frame clones and drops some. V, J and clone size reflect that table, while D and trimming were determined from the DNA. In the table there are roughly 160,000 clones, roughly 87% of which are singletons.

What was sequenced was PBMCs or T cells enriched from blood (not recorded which). The chain has TRBV5-5 and TRBJ2-1; 9 bases are shared with TRBD1. The TCR originated in a man in his fifties who had recovered from COVID-19. CDR3 in amino acids: CASSLRPGTGNNEQFF. CDR3 coding DNA: TGTGCCAGCAGCTTGAGGCCGGGGACAGGGAACAATGAGCAGTTCTTC.